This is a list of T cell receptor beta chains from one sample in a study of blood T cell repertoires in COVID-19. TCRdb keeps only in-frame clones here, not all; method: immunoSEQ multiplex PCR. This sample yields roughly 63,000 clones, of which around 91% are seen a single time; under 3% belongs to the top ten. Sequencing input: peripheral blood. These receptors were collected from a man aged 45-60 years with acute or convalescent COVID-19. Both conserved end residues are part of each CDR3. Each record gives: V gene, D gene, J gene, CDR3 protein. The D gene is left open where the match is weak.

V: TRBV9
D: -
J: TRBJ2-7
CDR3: CASSVGGSSYEQYF

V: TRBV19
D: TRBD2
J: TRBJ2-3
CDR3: CASSIDSGRSTDTQYF

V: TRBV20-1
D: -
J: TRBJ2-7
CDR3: CSALGPYEQYF

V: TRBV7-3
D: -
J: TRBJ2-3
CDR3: CASSSLTGSTDTQYF

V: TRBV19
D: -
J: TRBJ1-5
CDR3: CASSQPGSQPQHF

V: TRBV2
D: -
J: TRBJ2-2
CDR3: CASSLQGTGELFF

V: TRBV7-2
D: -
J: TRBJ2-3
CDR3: CASSYRTDTQYF

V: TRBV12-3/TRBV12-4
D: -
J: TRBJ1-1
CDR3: CATNRAGGTSFF

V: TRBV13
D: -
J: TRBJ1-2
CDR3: CASSLASRDYYGYTF

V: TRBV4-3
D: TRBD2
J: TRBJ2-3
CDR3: CASSQRLAGGRRATDTQYF

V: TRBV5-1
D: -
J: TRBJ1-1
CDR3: CASSPAGGMNTEAFF

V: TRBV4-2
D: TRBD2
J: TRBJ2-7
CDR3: CASSQEREGPYEQYF

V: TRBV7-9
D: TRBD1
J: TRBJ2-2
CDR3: CASTKKGQGYTGELFF

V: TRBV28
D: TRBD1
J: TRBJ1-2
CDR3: CASTSQGAGGYTF

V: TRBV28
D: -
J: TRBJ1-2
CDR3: CASYTNRQGGWGYTF

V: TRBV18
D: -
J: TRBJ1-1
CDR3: CASSTGGNTEAFF

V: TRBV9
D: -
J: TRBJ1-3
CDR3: CASSVSPDGRGISSGNTIYF

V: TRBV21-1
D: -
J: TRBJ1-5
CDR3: CASSKDVGVHNQPQHF

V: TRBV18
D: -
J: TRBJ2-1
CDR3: CASSPGERNEQFF

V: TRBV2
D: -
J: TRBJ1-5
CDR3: CASREGRNQPQHF

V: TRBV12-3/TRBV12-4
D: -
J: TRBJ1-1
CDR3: CASSRAGGTEAFF

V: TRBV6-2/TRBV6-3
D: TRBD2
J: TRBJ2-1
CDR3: CASSTYRAPAGGDEQFF

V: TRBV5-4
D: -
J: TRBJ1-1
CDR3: CASSPPSGTEAFF

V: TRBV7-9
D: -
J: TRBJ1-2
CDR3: CASSLALEGRYGYTF

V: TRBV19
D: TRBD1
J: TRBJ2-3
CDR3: CASRPLQGASDTQYF

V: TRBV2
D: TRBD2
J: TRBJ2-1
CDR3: CASRATSGRVNYNEQFF

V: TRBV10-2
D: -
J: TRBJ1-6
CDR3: CASSDRAGGDSPLHF

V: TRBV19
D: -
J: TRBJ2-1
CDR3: CASSNYVRGAEQFF

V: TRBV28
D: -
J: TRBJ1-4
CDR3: CASSGSGLNEKLFF

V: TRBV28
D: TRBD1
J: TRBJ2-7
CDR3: CASRLGTGQAYEQYF

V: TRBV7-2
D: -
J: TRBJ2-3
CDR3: CASSLSGGGDTQYF

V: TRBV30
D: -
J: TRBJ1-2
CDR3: CAWGQGGSYGYTF

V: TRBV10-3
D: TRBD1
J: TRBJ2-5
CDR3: CAISRTGEETQYF

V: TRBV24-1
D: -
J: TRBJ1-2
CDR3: CATRTDGDGYTF

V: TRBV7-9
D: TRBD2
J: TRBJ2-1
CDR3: CASSLRLAEYNEQFF

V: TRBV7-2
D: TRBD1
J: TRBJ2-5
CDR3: CASSHRGETQYF

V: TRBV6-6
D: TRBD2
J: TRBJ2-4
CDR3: CASSHHPGTSGSSHIQYF

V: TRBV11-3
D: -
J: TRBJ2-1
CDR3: CASSQGSRVSSYNEQFF

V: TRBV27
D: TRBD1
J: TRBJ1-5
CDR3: CASSLYGTAVDQPQHF

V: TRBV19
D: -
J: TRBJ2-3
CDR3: CASSSFKGTFTDTQYF

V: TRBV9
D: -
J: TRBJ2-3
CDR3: CASSVVSGGGVGDTQYF

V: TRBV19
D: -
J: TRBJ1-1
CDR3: CASRAGNTEAFF

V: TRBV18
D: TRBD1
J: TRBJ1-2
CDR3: CASSTGDRGPGYTF

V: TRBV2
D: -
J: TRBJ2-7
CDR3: CASYRGGGEQYF

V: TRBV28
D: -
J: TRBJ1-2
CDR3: CASSLTASSDYGYTF

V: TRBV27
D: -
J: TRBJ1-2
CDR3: CASSQGVGYGYTF

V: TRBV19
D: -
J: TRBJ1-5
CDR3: CASSSQGARGNQPQHF

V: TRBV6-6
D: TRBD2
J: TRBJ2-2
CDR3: CASSYRLADGELFF

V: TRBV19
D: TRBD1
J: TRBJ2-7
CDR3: CASSIGQGAAYEQYF

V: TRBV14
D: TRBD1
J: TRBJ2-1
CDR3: CASSQLTGGYNEQFF

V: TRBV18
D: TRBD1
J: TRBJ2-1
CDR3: CASSSPGQGYNEQFF

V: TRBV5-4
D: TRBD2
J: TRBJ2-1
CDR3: CASSLRLAGVEQFF

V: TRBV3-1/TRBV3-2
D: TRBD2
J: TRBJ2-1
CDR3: CASSQDLTSGWRNEQFF

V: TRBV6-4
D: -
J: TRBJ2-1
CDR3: CASSLSPSSVDEQFF

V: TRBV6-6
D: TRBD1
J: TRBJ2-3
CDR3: CASSYLGGQDTQYF

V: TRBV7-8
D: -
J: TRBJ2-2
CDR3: CASSLMELADTGELFF

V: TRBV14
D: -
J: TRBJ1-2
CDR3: CASSPPAGGGYGYTF